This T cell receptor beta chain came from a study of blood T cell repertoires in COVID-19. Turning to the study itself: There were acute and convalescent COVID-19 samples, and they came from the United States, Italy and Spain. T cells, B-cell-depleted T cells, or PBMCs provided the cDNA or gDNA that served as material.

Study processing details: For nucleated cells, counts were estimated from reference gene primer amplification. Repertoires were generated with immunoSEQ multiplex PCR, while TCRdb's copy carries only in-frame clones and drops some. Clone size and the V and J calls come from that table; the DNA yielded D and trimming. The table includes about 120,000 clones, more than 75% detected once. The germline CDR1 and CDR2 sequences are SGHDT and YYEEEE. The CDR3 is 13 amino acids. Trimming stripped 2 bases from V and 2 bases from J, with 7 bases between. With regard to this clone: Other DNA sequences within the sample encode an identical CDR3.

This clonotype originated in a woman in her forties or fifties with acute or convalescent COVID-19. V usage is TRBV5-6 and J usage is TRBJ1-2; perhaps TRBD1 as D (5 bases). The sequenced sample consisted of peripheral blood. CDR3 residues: CASSLSGNYGYTF. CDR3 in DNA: TGTGCCAGCAGCTTATCAGGGAACTATGGCTACACCTTC.